These 21 T cell receptor beta chains were all obtained from the same sample, sequenced in a study of a mutant IDH1 vaccine in newly diagnosed glioma. Antigen specificity for these receptors is unknown. Method: immunoSEQ multiplex PCR; TCRdb's copy keeps in-frame clones and lacks some. This sample has 50,000 to 85,000 clones, with approximately 87% found just once. Time point here: week 23, last vaccination. A single vaccine dose contained 300 ug of mutant IDH1 20-mer peptide, and topical imiquimod was used with it. Sample: PBMCs, taken from a glioma patient whose treatment included an IDH1 peptide vaccine. The receptors derive from a man aged 18 to 30 with glioma.

This chain joins TRBV5-6 and TRBJ1-3, with D uncertain. The CDR3 spans 14 residues. Germline CDR1 and CDR2: SGHDT and YYEEEE. Trimming took off 0 bases at V and 0 bases at J, with 4 bases between the two ends. The CDR3 DNA is TGTGCCAGCAGCTTGGGAAGCTCTGGAAACACCATATATTTT. Translated: CASSLGSSGNTIYF.

The chain uses TRBV18 and TRBJ1-3, with D unclear. This CDR3 contains 15 residues. Trimming pared 6 bases from V and 0 bases from J, leaving 12 bases between. Germline V gene lookup returns CDR1 KGHSH and CDR2 LQKENI. The CDR3 protein is CASSPKLSSGNTIYF. The CDR3 bases are TGTGCCAGCTCGCCAAAGTTAAGCTCTGGAAACACCATATATTTT.

The genes are TRBV6-5 and TRBJ2-4; 7 nucleotides match TRBD2. CDR1 and CDR2 from the germline V gene are MNHEY and SVGAGI. Germline trimming cut 2 bases from V and 0 bases from J; bases unmatched to any gene: 4. The CDR3 sequence is 16 residues long. CDR3 nucleotide sequence: TGTGCCAGCAGTTACGGGGGGGGACTAGCCAAAAACATTCAGTACTTC. Translation gives CASSYGGGLAKNIQYF.

The CDR3 nucleotides are TGTGCCAGCAGCTTATCATCAGGGGGCGGCGGGGAGACCCAGTACTTC. This encodes CASSLSSGGGGETQYF. The rearrangement links TRBV7-9 to TRBJ2-5; 8 nucleotides match TRBD1. J gave up 5 bases and V 2 bases, and 10 bases lay outside the gene matches. This CDR3 is built from 16 residues. Germline values: CDR1 SEHNR, CDR2 FQNEAQ (reference sequence).

The chain combines TRBV7-2 with TRBJ2-1, with no clear D. The CDR3 has 13 amino acids. CDR1 SGHTA and CDR2 FQGNSA come from the germline V gene. V was clipped by 3 bases and J by 2 bases, with 5 bases between them. CDR3 loop: CASSLYAYNEQFF. The DNA of the CDR3 is TGTGCCAGCAGCTTGTATGCCTACAATGAGCAGTTCTTC.

This clone has more than one count but fewer than ten. This rearrangement joins TRBV29-1 to TRBJ1-1, with unresolved D. CDR1 SQVTM and CDR2 ANQGSEA come from the germline V gene. V was pared by 5 bases and J by 6 bases, with 16 bases between. The CDR3 is 13 residues long. CDR3 sequence reads: CSVTSGGWAEAFF. Here the CDR3 DNA reads TGCAGCGTTACCTCGGGCGGGTGGGCTGAAGCTTTCTTT.

V is TRBV19 and J is TRBJ2-1; 10 bases match TRBD1. Germline trimming cut 10 bases from V and 4 bases from J; bases unmatched to any gene: 10. Germline CDR1 reads LNHDA; CDR2 reads SQIVND (reference sequence). CDR3 length: 15 amino acids. The CDR3 nucleotides are TGTGCCACCGACTCAGGGGGACAGGGGTACAATGAGCAGTTCTTC. Translation: CATDSGGQGYNEQFF.

The rearrangement joins TRBV5-6 to TRBJ2-1, with D unclear. This CDR3 has 15 residues. Trimming pared 1 base from V and 5 bases from J, leaving 13 bases between. Germline CDR1 reads SGHDT; CDR2 reads YYEEEE. CDR3 loop: CASSLPRPPDNEQFF. In nucleotides, the CDR3 is TGTGCCAGCAGCTTGCCCCGACCCCCGGACAATGAGCAGTTCTTC.

J is TRBJ2-1 and V is TRBV10-3, with 8 bases lining up with TRBD1. V trimming: 3 bases; J trimming: 2 bases; junction bases outside the gene matches: 15. The CDR3 spans 19 residues. Germline CDR1 is ENHRY and CDR2 is SYGVKD. CDR3 sequence reads: CAISEESPGGNQPYNEQFF. In DNA, the CDR3 is TGTGCCATCAGTGAAGAGTCTCCAGGGGGCAACCAGCCCTACAATGAGCAGTTCTTC.

This chain connects TRBV18 to TRBJ1-2; D call uncertain. The CDR3 is 15 amino acids. V was shortened by 3 bases and J by 5 bases, with 16 bases between the two germline ends. Germline V gives CDR1 KGHSH, CDR2 LQKENI. The CDR3 is CASSPPYTSWYGYTF. In nucleotides, the CDR3 is TGTGCCAGCTCACCGCCTTATACATCCTGGTATGGCTACACCTTC.

This clone occurred once. The chain is built from TRBV28 and TRBJ1-5; D ambiguous. Germline CDR1 is MDHEN and CDR2 is SYDVKM. Trimming shortened V by 6 bases and J by 1 base, and 4 bases separated the two germline ends. The CDR3 length is 12 residues. CDR3 sequence: CASSGSNQPQHF. In nucleotides, the CDR3 is TGTGCCAGCAGCGGGAGCAATCAGCCCCAGCATTTT.

The J gene is TRBJ2-3, the V gene TRBV7-2, with D tentatively TRBD2 (5 bases). This CDR3 contains 16 residues. The germline gives CDR1 SGHTA, CDR2 FQGNSA. The V gene lost 3 bases and the J gene lost 0 bases, with 13 bases spanning the gap. CDR3 protein: CASSFRRASSTDTQYF. The DNA of the CDR3 is TGTGCCAGCAGCTTTAGGCGGGCCTCTAGCACAGATACGCAGTATTTT.

This CDR3 is CASSRTGGLGLATNEKLFF. The CDR3 nucleotides read TGCGCCAGCAGCCGTACAGGGGGTCTGGGGCTTGCAACTAATGAAAAACTGTTTTTT. V usage is TRBV4-1 and J usage is TRBJ1-4; TRBD1 agrees at 8 bases. This CDR3 comprises 19 residues. V dropped 4 bases and J dropped 0; count of bases not matched to a gene: 13. Per the germline V gene, CDR1 is MGHRA and CDR2 is YSYEKL.

This chain links TRBV14 with TRBJ2-2, with 8 nucleotides matching TRBD1. This CDR3 has 16 amino acids. In germline, CDR1 is SGHDN, CDR2 FVKESK. After removal of 3 bases from V and 6 bases from J, the junction contained 9 bases not matched to a gene. CDR3 DNA sequence: TGTGCCAGCAGCCACCCCAGACAGGGGCGGGCCGGGGAGCTGTTTTTT. Its protein product is CASSHPRQGRAGELFF.

CDR3 DNA sequence: TGTGCCAGCAGTGACCCCAGGGGTCTGGAGACCCAGTACTTC. Translating gives CASSDPRGLETQYF. This sequence joins TRBV25-1 and TRBJ2-5; tentatively, D is TRBD1 (6 bases). CDR1 and CDR2 from the germline V gene are MGHDK and SYGVNS. The V end was cut by 3 bases, the J end by 5 bases, with 13 bases between. The CDR3 length is 14 residues.

The chain employs TRBV28 and TRBJ2-5, with D uncertain. V lost 5 bases, J lost 6 bases, and 25 bases lay in between. In germline, CDR1 is MDHEN, CDR2 SYDVKM. This CDR3 contains 17 residues. DNA for the CDR3: TGTGCCAGCAGTCCGAATTTCGAGTTAGACGCCCTAAAGACCCAGTACTTC. Encoded protein: CASSPNFELDALKTQYF.

The chain joins TRBV5-1 to TRBJ2-2, with D possibly being TRBD2 (7 bases). V lost 0 bases to trimming and J lost 4 bases, with 13 bases between them. The CDR3 covers 16 residues. CDR1 and CDR2 (germline): SGHRS, YFSETQ. In DNA, the CDR3 is TGCGCCAGCAGCTTGGCCTCGGGGGGCGGCACCGGGGAGCTGTTTTTT. Translated: CASSLASGGGTGELFF.

The V call is TRBV6-4, the J call TRBJ1-2; D uncertain. This CDR3 is built from 15 residues. V was trimmed by 0 bases and J by 4 bases, leaving 12 bases between them. Germline CDR1 reads MRHNA; CDR2 reads SNTAGT. The CDR3 is CASSDSVDSGYGYTF. As DNA, the CDR3 is TGTGCCAGCAGTGACTCGGTAGACTCCGGCTATGGCTACACCTTC.

This clone has a handful of counts. The rearrangement uses TRBV20-1 and TRBJ1-2; D might be TRBD1 (5 bases). CDR1 DFQATT and CDR2 SNEGSKA come from the germline V gene (reference sequence). The CDR3 covers 11 residues. Trimming pared 6 bases from V and 8 bases from J, leaving 13 bases between. This CDR3 is CSAIGAKGYTF. CDR3 DNA sequence: TGCAGTGCCATAGGGGCCAAGGGCTACACCTTC.

The gene calls are TRBV30 and TRBJ2-3, with TRBD2 matching 8 bases. This CDR3 is built from 11 residues. Germline V gene sequence: CDR1 GTSNPN, CDR2 SVGIG (reference sequence). Trimming removed 3 bases from V and 14 bases from J; junction bases left unmatched: 7. CDR3 DNA sequence: TGTGCCTGGAGGTCGGGGGGGCGAGGGTATTTT. Its translation is CAWRSGGRGYF.

Written as DNA, the CDR3 is TGCGCCAGCAGCCAAGATATCAGCCTTAACTATGGCTACACCTTC. Amino acids: CASSQDISLNYGYTF. This rearrangement joins TRBV4-1 to TRBJ1-2; D not resolved. The germline gives CDR1 MGHRA, CDR2 YSYEKL. The CDR3 runs to 15 residues. Trimming shortened V by 0 bases and J by 1 base, and 9 bases separated the two germline ends.